Reported below is one TCR beta chain. What this receptor recognizes is not known. No clone much larger than this one lies a single base away; base qualities are absent. Patients with uncontrolled infections, other autoimmune diseases, pregnancy or lactation were excluded. Diagnoses relied on clinical symptoms, serum thyroxine and TRAb, thyroid ultrasound and orbital computed tomography. Total RNA was extracted using Trizol reagent, and RNA quality was assessed on an Agilent 2100 Bioanalyzer. These data originate in a study of T cells in Graves' hyperthyroidism and ophthalmopathy (dated by TCRdb to the late 2010s). Some background on the complete study: To identify TCR V-J signatures that set the groups apart, the researchers used a discovery cohort of about a hundred patients, made up of 40 to 45 with Graves' ophthalmopathy and 55 to 65 with stable Graves' hyperthyroidism. Prospective prediction of ophthalmopathy was tested in an independent validation cohort of under 20 hyperthyroidism patients and roughly 16 patients who later progressed to ophthalmopathy. The approximately 98 discovery patients were randomly divided into training and test sets at a 7:3 ratio. In addition, the study compared T-cell repertoires in thyroid tissue and in blood from a handful of Graves' hyperthyroidism patients. Once sampling was done, hyperthyroidism patients were given methimazole at a starting dose of 30 mg daily, whereas ophthalmopathy patients were given high-dose intravenous methylprednisolone. TCR Vbeta CDR3 sequencing of 135 peripheral blood samples (over 40 ophthalmopathy, roughly 72 hyperthyroidism and some 17 progressor patients) is reported in the paper.

TCR beta CDR3 regions were amplified from RNA transcripts. For the first round of RT-PCR on the TCR CDR3, the HTBI primer set was used together with the Qiagen OneStep RT-PCR kit. Libraries were constructed in a second round of multiplex PCR, after which size selection and purification were performed. Sequencing of the libraries was done on an Illumina HiSeq2000 using paired-end 100 bp reads. Regarding the original processing steps: SOAPnuke was used to process the raw data, throwing out any read that contained adapters or uncalled bases, had a mean Phred below 15, or lacked an exact constant-primer or identifier match. COPE v1.2.5 was used to merge high-quality paired reads, and clonotypes were defined as unique nucleotide sequences. Clonotypes were aligned to IMGT TRBV, TRBD and TRBJ reference segments using MiTCR v1.1. Analysis was restricted to V-J combinations with a frequency above 0.0001, which covered about 99% of repertoires. A TCS score was defined as the ratio of F50 (clonal expansion) to E x V (chaos), with BLOSUM62-based TCRdist applied between CDR3 peptides within each V-J. Welch's t-statistics and random forest reduced 500 to 650 V-J features to about 13, which were used in a naive Bayes classifier (R e1071). The Morisita-Horn index was used to measure how similar the thyroid and blood repertoires were. The raw public reads went through TCRdb reprocessing: fastp at Q25, MiXCR clone calling, in-frame beta chains kept. Every CDR3 protein is listed once, alongside the most common genes and DNA of its rows. The authors' filters were not applied to this entry. The sample table lists about 570,000 distinct CDR3 sequences, 35% to 55% of them with a count of one. Over 15% of the sample comes from the top ten.

CDR1 and CDR2 were assigned from the germline V gene as SGHNT and YENEEA. Trimmed from V: 5 bases; trimmed from J: 4 bases; junction bases lacking a gene match: 8. Spanning cysteine to phenylalanine, the CDR3 consists of 15 amino acids. Only the CDR3 part of the read is kept: 45 bases, read in frame from the first base. Results and caveats for the whole study, not just this receptor: In validation, the model predicted progression to ophthalmopathy with around 71% sensitivity and approximately 74% specificity, a median of 6.5 months before onset. Sample size was not statistically predetermined, and blinding of investigators to group allocation was not performed. Most expanded thyroid clonotypes (frequency above 0.001) were also found in blood, which suggests that blood repertoires may mirror thyroid immune responses. A 13 V-J signature model separated ophthalmopathy from stable hyperthyroidism, with just over 85% sensitivity and approximately 81% specificity in cross-validation and 80%/75% in testing.

This receptor was taken from an adult woman with Graves' disease, either hyperthyroidism or ophthalmopathy (not recorded which). Sequencing used peripheral blood or thyroid tissue (not recorded which). The chain was built from TRBV11-3 and TRBJ1-2, and 9 bases in between align with TRBD1. At the DNA level, the sequence is TGTGCCAGCAGCCCAGGACAGGGGAACATCTATGGCTACACCTTC. Translated, this is CASSPGQGNIYGYTF.